This T cell receptor (beta chain) was documented in a study of blood T cells in healthy people across ages. The authors ran a second PCR of about 6 to 11 cycles using a sample-barcoded 5' primer and a J-beta primer mix. MiXCR, applied by TCRdb to the 5' RACE reads, yields one record per CDR3 protein. The sample contains 1.2 million to 1.5 million distinct CDR3 sequences, approximately 38% of which appear only once. Findings of the study overall: Diversity was higher, and naive CD4+ cells more numerous, in long-lived donors than in aged donors. The fall in TCR beta diversity per million T cells was roughly linear with age. A strong correlation was found between TCR beta diversity and the percentage of naive T cells.

Comments on this clonotype: No antigen is known for it.

The CDR3 extends over 18 amino acids. CDR1 is SGHDN and CDR2 is FVKESK in the germline V gene. V lost 4 bases and J lost 0; bases outside the gene matches: 12. Each sample yielded at least 5.5 micrograms of PBMC total RNA. This receptor was identified in a woman aged 18 to 35 in good health. The rearrangement uses TRBV14 and TRBJ2-7; TRBD2 agrees at 10 bases. The specimen sequenced was blood. The CDR3 DNA reads as TGTGCCAGCAGCCGTTGGACTAGCGGCAAGGGTAGCTCCTACGAGCAGTACTTC. It specifies CASSRWTSGKGSSYEQYF.